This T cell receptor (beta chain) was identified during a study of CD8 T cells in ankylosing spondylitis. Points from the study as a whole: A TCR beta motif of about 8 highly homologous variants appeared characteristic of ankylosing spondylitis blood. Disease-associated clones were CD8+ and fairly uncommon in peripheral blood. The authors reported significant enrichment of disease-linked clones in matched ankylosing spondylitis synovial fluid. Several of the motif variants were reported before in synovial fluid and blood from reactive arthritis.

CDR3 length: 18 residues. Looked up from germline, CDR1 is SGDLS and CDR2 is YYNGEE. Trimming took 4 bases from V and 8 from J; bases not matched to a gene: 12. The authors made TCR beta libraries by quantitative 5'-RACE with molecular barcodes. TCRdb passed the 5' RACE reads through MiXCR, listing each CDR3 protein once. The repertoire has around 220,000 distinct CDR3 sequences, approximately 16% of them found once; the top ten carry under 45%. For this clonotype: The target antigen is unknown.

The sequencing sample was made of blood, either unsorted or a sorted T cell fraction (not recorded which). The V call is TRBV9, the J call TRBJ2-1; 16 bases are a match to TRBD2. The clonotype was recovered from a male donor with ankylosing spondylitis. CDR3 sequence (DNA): TGTGCCAGCAGCTTCGGGACTAGCGGGAGGGCCCTCCTGGATGAGCAGTTCTTC. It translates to CASSFGTSGRALLDEQFF.